Following are 5 T cell receptor beta chains from one sample sequenced in a study of cytomegalovirus exposure and HLA in healthy donors. Amplification used 60 Vbeta primers and 13 Jbeta primers. Sequenced by immunoSEQ multiplex PCR; TCRdb stores in-frame clones only, minus some. The data hold 200,000 to 250,000 clones, with over 80% observed a single time. Sequenced material: PBMCs. Source of these receptors: a boy aged 2-9 years in good health and CMV-seronegative.

A word on this clone: A read error may produce the germline difference seen at one junction end. The chain carries TRBV7-9 and TRBJ1-1; the D is unclear. Germline loops: CDR1 SEHNR, CDR2 FQNEAQ (reference sequence). CDR3 length: 12 residues. CDR3 nucleotide sequence: TGTTCCAGCAGCTTAGTCGGCACTGAAGCTTTCTTT. Translation gives CSSSLVGTEAFF.

The J gene is TRBJ2-1, the V gene TRBV5-1; 7 nucleotides align to TRBD2. The germline V gene encodes CDR1 SGHRS and CDR2 YFSETQ. Germline trimming cut 4 bases from V and 0 bases from J; bases unmatched to any gene: 4. CDR3 size: 15 residues. CDR3 region: CASSRGLDSYNEQFF. CDR3 nucleotide sequence: TGCGCCAGCAGCCGAGGACTAGACTCCTACAATGAGCAGTTCTTC.

This chain joins TRBV5-6 and TRBJ2-7, with a possible D match to TRBD2 (6 bases). Germline loops: CDR1 SGHDT, CDR2 YYEEEE. V lost 2 bases and J 3 bases, leaving 18 bases between the germline ends. This CDR3 comprises 16 residues. The CDR3 sequence: CASSFGFGGADYEQYF. The CDR3 DNA follows: TGTGCCAGCAGCTTCGGGTTTGGAGGGGCTGACTACGAGCAGTACTTC.

This chain joins TRBV7-6 and TRBJ1-1; weak D call: TRBD1 (6 bases). Trimming took 5 bases from V and 1 from J, leaving 11 bases between them. Germline CDR1 SGHVS, CDR2 FNYEAQ. This CDR3 contains 14 residues. The CDR3 protein is CASSITDRNTEAFF. CDR3 coding DNA: TGTGCCAGCAGCATTACGGACAGGAACACTGAAGCTTTCTTT. The full variable domain, in which reference TRBV7-6 and TRBJ1-1 provide the parts outside the CDR3, is GAGVSQSPRYKVTKRGQDVALRCDPISGHVSLYWYRQALGQGPEFLTYFNYEAQQDKSGLPNDRFSAERPEGSISTLTIQRTEQRDSAMYRCASSITDRNTEAFFGQGTRLTVV.

This clone has just one count. This chain links TRBV19 with TRBJ1-2; D might be TRBD1 (5 bases). V lost 6 bases to trimming and J lost 2 bases, with 7 bases between them. This CDR3 has 12 amino acids. Looked up from germline, CDR1 is LNHDA and CDR2 is SQIVND (reference sequence). The CDR3 is CASSRQNYGYTF. Here the CDR3 DNA reads TGTGCCAGTAGCCGACAGAACTATGGCTACACCTTC.